The 11 T cell receptor beta chains presented below share a single source sample, sequenced in a study of shared clonotypes between healthy human individuals. Some clones are missing from TCRdb's copy, which holds only in-frame ones; the method was immunoSEQ multiplex PCR. The data hold more than 900,000 clones, with more than 75% observed a single time. Specimen: memory CD4+ T cells from PBMCs. Sample subset: CD45RA-negative fraction. The source of these receptors is a man between 18 and 29 years old in good health. Some clones in this sample may be carry-over from other donors' samples.

This clone was detected only a few times. V is TRBV14 and J is TRBJ2-7; TRBD2 aligns across 12 bases. Germline trimming cut 4 bases from V and 2 bases from J; bases unmatched to any gene: 12. Germline CDR1 is SGHDN and CDR2 is FVKESK. This CDR3 is 18 amino acids long. CDR3 in DNA: TGTGCCAGCAGCCCCCTTCTTCCCCCTAGCGGGAGGGCCTACGAGCAGTACTTC. Its protein is CASSPLLPPSGRAYEQYF.

The chain combines TRBV5-1 with TRBJ2-7; D gene uncertain. There are 13 residues in the CDR3. The germline V and J ends were trimmed by 0 bases and 3 bases, with 7 bases remaining between them. Germline CDR1 SGHRS, CDR2 YFSETQ. As DNA, the CDR3 is TGCGCCAGCAGCTTGGGATTAAACTACGAGCAGTACTTC. The encoded protein is CASSLGLNYEQYF.

The chain combines TRBV5-4 with TRBJ2-3; no reliable D call. With 2 bases removed from V and 3 bases from J, the gap between germline ends came to 10 bases. Germline assignment: CDR1 SGHNT and CDR2 YYREEE (reference sequence). The CDR3 contains 14 residues. In DNA form, the CDR3 reads TGTGCCAGCAGCTTTTCACTACCAACAGATACGCAGTATTTT. It encodes CASSFSLPTDTQYF.

The chain joins TRBV28 to TRBJ2-1, with TRBD2 as a possible D gene (5 bases). Looked up from germline, CDR1 is MDHEN and CDR2 is SYDVKM. V gave up 5 bases and J gave up 3 bases, with 14 bases separating them. The CDR3 has 15 amino acids. This CDR3 is CASSPRTSNYNEQFF. CDR3 nucleotides: TGTGCCAGCAGTCCTCGAACTAGTAACTACAATGAGCAGTTCTTC.

The chain is built from TRBV19 and TRBJ2-2; D is unresolved. V lost 3 bases and J lost 8, with 13 bases in between. CDR3 length: 14 amino acids. Germline V lookup: CDR1 LNHDA, CDR2 SQIVND (reference sequence). The CDR3 DNA is TGTGCCAGTAGTATTGGTCCTATCAGTGGGGAGCTGTTTTTT. Translating it yields CASSIGPISGELFF.

In DNA form, the CDR3 reads TGTGCCAGCAGTTTGCCCGGGTTTCAGCGCCATACGCAGTATTTT. Protein product: CASSLPGFQRHTQYF. The chain employs TRBV28 and TRBJ2-3; no clear D. The V gene lost 3 bases and the J gene lost 7 bases, with 17 bases spanning the gap. CDR1 is MDHEN, CDR2 SYDVKM, per germline. This CDR3 has 15 residues. Looking up the rest from reference TRBV28 and TRBJ2-3 gives the full variable domain: DVKVTQSSRYLVKRTGEKVFLECVQDMDHENMFWYRQDPGLGLRLIYFSYDVKMKEKGDIPEGYSVSREKKERFSLILESASTNQTSMYLCASSLPGFQRHTQYFGPGTRLTVL.

The V call is TRBV7-2, the J call TRBJ2-3, with 7 bases matching TRBD2. After removal of 6 bases from V and 2 bases from J, the junction contained 5 bases not matched to a gene. Germline CDR1 and CDR2: SGHTA and FQGNSA. The CDR3 runs 14 residues. The CDR3 region has the DNA TGTGCCAGCAGGAAGGGAGGGCACACAGATACGCAGTATTTT. Protein sequence: CASRKGGHTDTQYF.

This sequence joins TRBV2 and TRBJ2-7, with D possibly called TRBD1 or TRBD2 (5 bases each). V lost 6 bases, J lost 7 bases, and 25 bases lay in between. Germline CDR1 and CDR2: SNHLY and FYNNEI. The CDR3 sequence is 16 residues long. CDR3 sequence: CASSERGVPPTTEQYF. The CDR3 region has the DNA TGTGCCAGCAGCGAAAGGGGAGTACCCCCCACGACAGAGCAGTACTTC.

The chain is built from TRBV5-1 and TRBJ2-2, with 13 bases lining up with TRBD2. Unmatched junction bases numbered 9, after V lost 0 bases and J lost 7 bases. The CDR3 is made up of 18 amino acids. CDR1 SGHRS and CDR2 YFSETQ come from the germline V gene. The CDR3 DNA reads as TGCGCCAGCAGCTTGGCCCCTACTAGCGGGAGGGCCGGCGGGGAGCTGTTTTTT. Its protein product is CASSLAPTSGRAGGELFF.

As to this clone: A far larger clone differs by one base, so this is likely a read error. The sample contains more than one DNA sequence encoding this CDR3. The V and J genes are TRBV30 and TRBJ1-2; TRBD1 aligns across 7 bases. V lost 3 bases to trimming and J lost 7 bases; unmatched junction nucleotides: 8. CDR3 length: 13 amino acids. Germline V gene sequence: CDR1 GTSNPN, CDR2 SVGIG (reference sequence). Written as DNA, the CDR3 is TGTGCCTGGAGCGTAGGAGGGGGCGGTGGCTACACCTTC. Amino acids: CAWSVGGGGGYTF. The full variable domain, with the rest looked up from reference TRBV30 and TRBJ1-2, is SQTIHQWPATLVQPVGSPLSLECTVEGTSNPNLYWYRQAAGRGLQLLFYSVGIGQISSEVPQNLSASRPQDRQFILSSKKLLLSDSGFYLCAWSVGGGGGYTFGSGTRLTVV.

This chain links TRBV5-1 with TRBJ2-3; D is undetermined. Per the germline V gene, CDR1 is SGHRS and CDR2 is YFSETQ. V lost 4 bases and J 6 bases, leaving 12 bases between the germline ends. There are 13 residues in the CDR3. The CDR3 protein is CASSQAPHDTQYF. CDR3 nucleotides: TGCGCCAGCAGCCAAGCCCCACACGATACGCAGTATTTT.